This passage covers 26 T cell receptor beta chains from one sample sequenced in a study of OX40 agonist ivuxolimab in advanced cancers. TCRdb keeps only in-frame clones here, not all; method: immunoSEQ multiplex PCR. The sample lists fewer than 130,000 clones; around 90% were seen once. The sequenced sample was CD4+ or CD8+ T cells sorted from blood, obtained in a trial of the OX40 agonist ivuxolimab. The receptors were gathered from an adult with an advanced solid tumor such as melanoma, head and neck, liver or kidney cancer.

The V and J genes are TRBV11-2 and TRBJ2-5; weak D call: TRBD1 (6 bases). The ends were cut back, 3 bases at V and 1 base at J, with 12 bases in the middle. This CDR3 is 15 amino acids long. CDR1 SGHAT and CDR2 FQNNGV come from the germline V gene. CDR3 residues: CASSFNWDIQETQYF. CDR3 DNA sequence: TGTGCCAGCAGCTTCAATTGGGACATCCAAGAGACCCAGTACTTC. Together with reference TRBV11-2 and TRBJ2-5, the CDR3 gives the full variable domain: EAGVAQSPRYKIIEKRQSVAFWCNPISGHATLYWYQQILGQGPKLLIQFQNNGVVDDSQLPKDRFSAERLKGVDSTLKIQPAKLEDSAVYLCASSFNWDIQETQYFGPGTRLLVL.

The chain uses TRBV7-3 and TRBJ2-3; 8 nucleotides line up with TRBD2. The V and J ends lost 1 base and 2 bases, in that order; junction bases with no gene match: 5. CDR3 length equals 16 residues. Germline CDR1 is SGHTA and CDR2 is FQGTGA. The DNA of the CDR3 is TGTGCCAGCAGCTTAAGGGGCGGGAGGATCACAGATACGCAGTATTTT. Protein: CASSLRGGRITDTQYF.

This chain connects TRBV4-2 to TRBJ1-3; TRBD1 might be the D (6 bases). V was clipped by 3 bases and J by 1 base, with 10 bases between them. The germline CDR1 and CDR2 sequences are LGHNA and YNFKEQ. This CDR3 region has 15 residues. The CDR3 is CASSQDRFSGNTIYF. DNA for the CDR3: TGTGCCAGCAGCCAGGACAGATTTTCTGGAAACACCATATATTTT.

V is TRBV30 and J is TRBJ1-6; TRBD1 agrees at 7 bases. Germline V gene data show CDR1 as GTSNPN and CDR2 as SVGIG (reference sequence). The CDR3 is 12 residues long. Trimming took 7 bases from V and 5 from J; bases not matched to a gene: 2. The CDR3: CAFGQDNSPLHF. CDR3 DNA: TGTGCCTTCGGACAGGATAATTCACCCCTCCACTTT.

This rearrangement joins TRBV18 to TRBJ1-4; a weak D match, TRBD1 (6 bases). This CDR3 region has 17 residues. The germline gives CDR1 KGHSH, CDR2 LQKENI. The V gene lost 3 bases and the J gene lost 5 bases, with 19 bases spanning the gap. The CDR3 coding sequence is TGTGCCAGCTCACCGTACCGGGGGGCAGCCGAAAATGAAAAACTGTTTTTT. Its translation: CASSPYRGAAENEKLFF.

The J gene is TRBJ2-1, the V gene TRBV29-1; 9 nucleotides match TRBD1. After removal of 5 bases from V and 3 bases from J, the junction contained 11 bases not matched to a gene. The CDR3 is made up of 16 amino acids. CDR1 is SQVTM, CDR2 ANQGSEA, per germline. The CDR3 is CSVNFPGTGFYNEQFF. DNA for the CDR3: TGCAGCGTTAACTTTCCCGGGACAGGGTTCTACAATGAGCAGTTCTTC.

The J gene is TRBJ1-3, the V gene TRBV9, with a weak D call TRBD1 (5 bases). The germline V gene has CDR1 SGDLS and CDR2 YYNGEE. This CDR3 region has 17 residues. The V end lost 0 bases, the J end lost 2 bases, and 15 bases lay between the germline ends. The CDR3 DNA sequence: TGTGCCAGCAGCGTAGAAGGGGTTGAGATCCCTGGAAACACCATATATTTT. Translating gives CASSVEGVEIPGNTIYF. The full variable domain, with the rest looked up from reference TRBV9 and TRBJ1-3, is DSGVTQTPKHLITATGQRVTLRCSPRSGDLSVYWYQQSLDQGLQFLIQYYNGEERAKGNILERFSAQQFPDLHSELNLSSLELGDSALYFCASSVEGVEIPGNTIYFGEGSWLTVV.

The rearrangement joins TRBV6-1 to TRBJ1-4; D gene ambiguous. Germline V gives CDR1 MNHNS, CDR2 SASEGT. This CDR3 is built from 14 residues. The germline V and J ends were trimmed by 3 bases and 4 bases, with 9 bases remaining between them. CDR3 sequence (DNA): TGTGCCAGCAGTGAGGTTTGGCGTAATGAAAAACTGTTTTTT. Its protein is CASSEVWRNEKLFF.

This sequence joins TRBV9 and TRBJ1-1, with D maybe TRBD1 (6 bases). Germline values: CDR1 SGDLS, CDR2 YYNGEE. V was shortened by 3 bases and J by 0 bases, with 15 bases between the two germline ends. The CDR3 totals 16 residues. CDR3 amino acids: CASSGGGTLMNTEAFF. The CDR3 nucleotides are TGTGCCAGCAGCGGAGGGGGGACCCTCATGAACACTGAAGCTTTCTTT. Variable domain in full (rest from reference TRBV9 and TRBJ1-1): DSGVTQTPKHLITATGQRVTLRCSPRSGDLSVYWYQQSLDQGLQFLIQYYNGEERAKGNILERFSAQQFPDLHSELNLSSLELGDSALYFCASSGGGTLMNTEAFFGQGTRLTVV.

The CDR3 loop is CASSLEGIDNQPQHF. The CDR3 coding sequence is TGTGCCAGCAGCTTAGAAGGGATTGACAATCAGCCCCAGCATTTT. This sequence joins TRBV7-9 and TRBJ1-5, with no clear D. CDR1 SEHNR and CDR2 FQNEAQ come from the germline V gene (reference sequence). Deletions cut 1 base from V and 3 bases from J, with 10 bases between. There are 15 residues in the CDR3.

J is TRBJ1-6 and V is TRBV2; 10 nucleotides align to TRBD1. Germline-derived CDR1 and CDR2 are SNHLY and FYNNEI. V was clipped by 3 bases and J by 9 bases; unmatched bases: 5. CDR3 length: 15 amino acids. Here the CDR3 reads CASSETGGSGSPLHF. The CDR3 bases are TGTGCCAGCAGTGAGACAGGGGGCTCTGGTTCACCCCTCCACTTT.

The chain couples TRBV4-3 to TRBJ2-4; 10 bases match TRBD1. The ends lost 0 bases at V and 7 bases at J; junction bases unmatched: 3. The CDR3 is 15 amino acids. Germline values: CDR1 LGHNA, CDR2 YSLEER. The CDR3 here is CASSQDWGQGNIQYF. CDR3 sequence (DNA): TGCGCCAGCAGCCAAGATTGGGGACAGGGGAACATTCAGTACTTC.

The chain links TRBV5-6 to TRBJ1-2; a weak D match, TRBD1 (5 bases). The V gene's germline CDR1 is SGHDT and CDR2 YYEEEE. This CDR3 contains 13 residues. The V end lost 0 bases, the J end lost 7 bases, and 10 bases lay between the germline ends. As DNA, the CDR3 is TGTGCCAGCAGCTTGGCCAGGGAGGCTGGCTACACCTTC. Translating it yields CASSLAREAGYTF. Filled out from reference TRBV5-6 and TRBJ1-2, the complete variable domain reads DAGVTQSPTHLIKTRGQQVTLRCSPKSGHDTVSWYQQALGQGPQFIFQYYEEEERQRGNFPDRFSGHQFPNYSSELNVNALLLGDSALYLCASSLAREAGYTFGSGTRLTVV.

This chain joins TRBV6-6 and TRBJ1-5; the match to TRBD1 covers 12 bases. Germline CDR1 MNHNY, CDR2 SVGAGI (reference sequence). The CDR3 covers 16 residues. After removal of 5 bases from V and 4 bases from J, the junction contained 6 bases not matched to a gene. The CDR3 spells CASSMGQGARNQPQHF. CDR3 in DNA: TGTGCCAGCAGTATGGGACAGGGGGCGCGTAATCAGCCCCAGCATTTT.

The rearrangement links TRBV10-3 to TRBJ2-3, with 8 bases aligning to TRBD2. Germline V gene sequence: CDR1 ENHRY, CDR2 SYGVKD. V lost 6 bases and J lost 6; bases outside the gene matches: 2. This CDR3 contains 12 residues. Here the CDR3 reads CAISGGEDTQYF. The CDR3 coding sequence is TGTGCCATCAGCGGGGGGGAGGATACGCAGTATTTT.

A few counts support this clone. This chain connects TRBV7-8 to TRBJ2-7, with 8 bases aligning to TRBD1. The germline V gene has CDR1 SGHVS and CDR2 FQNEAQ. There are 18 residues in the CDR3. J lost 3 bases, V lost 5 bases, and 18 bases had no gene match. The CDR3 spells CASSKSGQVSSIYYEQYF. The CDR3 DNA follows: TGTGCCAGCAGCAAGTCGGGACAGGTCTCCTCCATATACTACGAGCAGTACTTC.

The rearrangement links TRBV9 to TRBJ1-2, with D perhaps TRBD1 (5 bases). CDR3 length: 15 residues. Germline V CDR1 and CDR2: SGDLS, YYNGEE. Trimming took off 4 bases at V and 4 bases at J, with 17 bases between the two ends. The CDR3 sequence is CASSPATDNIYGYTF. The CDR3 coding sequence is TGTGCCAGCAGCCCCGCGACAGACAACATCTATGGCTACACCTTC. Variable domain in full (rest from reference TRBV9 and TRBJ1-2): DSGVTQTPKHLITATGQRVTLRCSPRSGDLSVYWYQQSLDQGLQFLIQYYNGEERAKGNILERFSAQQFPDLHSELNLSSLELGDSALYFCASSPATDNIYGYTFGSGTRLTVV.

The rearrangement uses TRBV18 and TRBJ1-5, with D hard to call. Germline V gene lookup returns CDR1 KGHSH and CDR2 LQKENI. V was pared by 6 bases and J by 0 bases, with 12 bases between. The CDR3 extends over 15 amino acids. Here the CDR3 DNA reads TGTGCCAGCTCTCCTACAACAGTTAGCAATCAGCCCCAGCATTTT. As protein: CASSPTTVSNQPQHF.

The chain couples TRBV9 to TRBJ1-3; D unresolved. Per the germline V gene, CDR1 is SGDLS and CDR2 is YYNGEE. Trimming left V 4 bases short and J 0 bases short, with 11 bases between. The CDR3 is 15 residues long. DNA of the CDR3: TGTGCCAGCAGCTCTACAGTGTACTCTGGAAACACCATATATTTT. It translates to CASSSTVYSGNTIYF.

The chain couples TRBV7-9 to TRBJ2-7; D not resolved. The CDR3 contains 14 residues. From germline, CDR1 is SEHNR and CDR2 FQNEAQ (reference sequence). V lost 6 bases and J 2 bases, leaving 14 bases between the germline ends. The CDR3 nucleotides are TGTGCCAGCAGGCATTCTTTGTCGACCTACGAGCAGTACTTC. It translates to CASRHSLSTYEQYF.

In DNA, the CDR3 is TGTGCCAGCAGCTTAGTCGACAGGGGACCCTACGAGCAGTACTTC. Translated, it gives CASSLVDRGPYEQYF. This chain links TRBV11-2 with TRBJ2-7, with 8 bases aligning to TRBD1. Trimming cost V 1 base and J 2 bases; bases outside gene matches: 4. CDR1 SGHAT and CDR2 FQNNGV come from the germline V gene. The CDR3 runs to 15 residues. The full variable domain, its missing parts supplied by reference TRBV11-2 and TRBJ2-7, is EAGVAQSPRYKIIEKRQSVAFWCNPISGHATLYWYQQILGQGPKLLIQFQNNGVVDDSQLPKDRFSAERLKGVDSTLKIQPAKLEDSAVYLCASSLVDRGPYEQYFGPGTRLTVT.

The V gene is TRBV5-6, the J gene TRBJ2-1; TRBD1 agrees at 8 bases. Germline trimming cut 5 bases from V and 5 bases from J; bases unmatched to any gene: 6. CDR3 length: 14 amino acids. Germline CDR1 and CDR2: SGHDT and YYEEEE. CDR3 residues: CASSAGGWDNEQFF. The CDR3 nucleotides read TGTGCCAGCAGTGCAGGGGGCTGGGACAATGAGCAGTTCTTC. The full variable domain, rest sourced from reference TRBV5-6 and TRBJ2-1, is DAGVTQSPTHLIKTRGQQVTLRCSPKSGHDTVSWYQQALGQGPQFIFQYYEEEERQRGNFPDRFSGHQFPNYSSELNVNALLLGDSALYLCASSAGGWDNEQFFGPGTRLTVL.

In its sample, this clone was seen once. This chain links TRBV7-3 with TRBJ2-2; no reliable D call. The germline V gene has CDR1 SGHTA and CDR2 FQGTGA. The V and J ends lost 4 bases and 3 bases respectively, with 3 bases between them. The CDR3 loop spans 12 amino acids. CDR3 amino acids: CASSSDTGELFF. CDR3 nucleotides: TGTGCCAGCAGCTCCGACACCGGGGAGCTGTTTTTT.

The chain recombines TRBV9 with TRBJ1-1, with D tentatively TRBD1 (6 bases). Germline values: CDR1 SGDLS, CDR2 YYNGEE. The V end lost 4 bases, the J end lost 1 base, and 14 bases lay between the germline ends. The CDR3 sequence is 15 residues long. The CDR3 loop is CASSTYLGGNTEAFF. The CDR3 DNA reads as TGTGCCAGCAGCACTTATTTAGGGGGGAACACTGAAGCTTTCTTT.

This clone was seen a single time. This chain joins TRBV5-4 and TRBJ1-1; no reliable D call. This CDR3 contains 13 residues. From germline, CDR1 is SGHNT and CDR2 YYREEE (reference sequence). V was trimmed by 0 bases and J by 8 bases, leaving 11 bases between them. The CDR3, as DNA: TGTGCCAGCAGCTTGGCCGGGCCGGGGGAAGCTTTCTTT. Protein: CASSLAGPGEAFF.

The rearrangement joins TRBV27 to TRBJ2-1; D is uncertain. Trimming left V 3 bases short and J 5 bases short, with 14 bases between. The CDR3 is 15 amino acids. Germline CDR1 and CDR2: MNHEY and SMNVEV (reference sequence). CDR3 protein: CASSFGGPRNNEQFF. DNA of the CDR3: TGTGCCAGCAGTTTTGGTGGCCCAAGGAACAATGAGCAGTTCTTC.